The 23 T cell receptor beta chains below come from one sample, sequenced in a study of blood T cell repertoires in COVID-19 (TCRdb year 2020). The library came from the immunoSEQ multiplex PCR assay. Not all clones reach the TCRdb copy of this immuneACCESS table, which keeps in-frame sequences only. Checked studies attribute under half of the gap to unresolved V genes and leave the rest unexplained. This sample comprises a few hundred thousand clones, roughly 85% of them detected only once. The biggest ten clones account for about 4.1% of the sample. What was sequenced was PBMCs or T cells enriched from blood (not recorded which). Source of these receptors: a woman aged 40 to 50 with acute COVID-19.

This clone was counted between two and nine times. V gene TRBV11-3 combines with J gene TRBJ2-7; TRBD2 matches at 9 bases. The germline V gene has CDR1 SGHNT and CDR2 YENEEA. The CDR3 sequence is 16 residues long. The trim removed 1 base at V and 0 bases at J, leaving 4 bases unmatched. The DNA of the CDR3 is TGTGCCAGCAGCTTAGGGAGCGGGAGGCACTCCTACGAGCAGTACTTC. It is translated as CASSLGSGRHSYEQYF.

The chain employs TRBV24-1 and TRBJ1-3; D gene ambiguous. Per the germline V gene, CDR1 is KGHDR and CDR2 is SFDVKD. V lost 4 bases, J lost 4 bases, and 10 bases lay in between. The CDR3 is made up of 14 amino acids. The CDR3 sequence is CATSDHGSGNTIYF. The CDR3 DNA follows: TGTGCCACCAGTGACCATGGCTCGGGAAACACCATATATTTT.

The chain's CDR3 is CASSFFGSGTDTQYF. DNA of the CDR3: TGTGCCAGCAGCTTCTTCGGGAGTGGCACAGATACGCAGTATTTT. V gene TRBV7-6 combines with J gene TRBJ2-3; D might be TRBD2 (6 bases). The V gene's germline CDR1 is SGHVS and CDR2 FNYEAQ. Trimming stripped 3 bases from V and 1 base from J, with 11 bases between. This CDR3 contains 15 residues.

V is TRBV7-2 and J is TRBJ2-5; possibly TRBD2 for D (5 bases). This CDR3 spans 14 amino acids. Trimming stripped 3 bases from V and 5 bases from J, with 13 bases between. CDR1 and CDR2 from the germline V gene are SGHTA and FQGNSA. The CDR3, as DNA: TGTGCCAGCAGCTTTTTTGGAAGGAGGGAGACCCAGTACTTC. Residues: CASSFFGRRETQYF.

The J gene is TRBJ2-1, the V gene TRBV5-1; 11 nucleotides match TRBD2. V lost 4 bases and J lost 10; bases outside the gene matches: 16. The CDR3 totals 17 residues. Germline CDR1 SGHRS, CDR2 YFSETQ. The CDR3 spells CASSPASTGTSGREQFF. Written as DNA, the CDR3 is TGCGCCAGCAGCCCGGCAAGTACCGGGACTAGCGGAAGAGAGCAGTTCTTC.

CDR3: CASSYFAGSSYEQYF. The CDR3 nucleotides are TGTGCCAGCAGTTACTTCGCGGGAAGCTCCTACGAGCAGTACTTC. The V call is TRBV6-2 or TRBV6-3, the J call TRBJ2-7; the D gene is possibly TRBD2 (6 bases). Germline V gives CDR1 MNHEY, CDR2 SVGEGT. The ends were cut back, 1 base at V and 0 bases at J, with 10 bases in the middle. The CDR3 is made up of 15 amino acids.

The J gene is TRBJ2-7, the V gene TRBV6-5; 9 nucleotides align to TRBD1. Germline lookup yields CDR1 MNHEY and CDR2 SVGAGI. The CDR3 length is 15 residues. With 5 bases clipped from V and 6 bases from J, the junction kept 11 bases outside the gene matches. As DNA, the CDR3 is TGTGCCAGCAGTCCACGCCGGGGACAGGGACGCGAGCAGTACTTC. Protein: CASSPRRGQGREQYF.

This chain uses TRBV10-2 with TRBJ2-7; possibly TRBD2 for D (6 bases). With 5 bases removed from V and 0 bases from J, the gap between germline ends came to 14 bases. The CDR3 is 15 amino acids. The germline V gene encodes CDR1 WSHSY and CDR2 SAAADI. The CDR3 nucleotides read TGCGCCAGCAGTCCAAGCGGGCTCAGCTCCTACGAGCAGTACTTC. It translates to CASSPSGLSSYEQYF.

The chain recombines TRBV19 with TRBJ2-6, with D possibly being TRBD1 (5 bases). Germline V lookup: CDR1 LNHDA, CDR2 SQIVND (reference sequence). The CDR3 totals 18 residues. The V end lost 4 bases, the J end lost 0 bases, and 16 bases lay between the germline ends. CDR3 region: CASSTGHPPSSGANVLTF. The DNA of the CDR3 is TGTGCCAGTAGTACAGGACATCCTCCCTCCTCTGGGGCCAACGTCCTGACTTTC.

This chain connects TRBV12-3 or TRBV12-4 to TRBJ1-2; D not resolved. The V and J ends lost 3 bases and 7 bases respectively, with 6 bases between them. This CDR3 contains 11 residues. The CDR3 nucleotides are TGTGCCAGCAGTTTTACGGGTGGCTACACCTTC. Translation: CASSFTGGYTF.

The chain carries TRBV27 and TRBJ1-6; TRBD1 agrees at 8 bases. The V gene's germline CDR1 is MNHEY and CDR2 SMNVEV (reference sequence). V lost 9 bases and J lost 1; bases outside the gene matches: 5. The CDR3 extends over 15 amino acids. CDR3 protein: CASTQGASYNSPLHF. DNA for the CDR3: TGTGCCAGTACCCAGGGGGCGTCCTATAATTCACCCCTCCACTTT.

V usage is TRBV29-1 and J usage is TRBJ2-1, with TRBD2 identical over 10 bases. Losses at the gene ends were 6 bases for V and 2 bases for J; bases not matched to a gene: 1. CDR3 length equals 13 residues. Germline V gene lookup returns CDR1 SQVTM and CDR2 ANQGSEA. CDR3 DNA sequence: TGCAGCGTCCTAGCGGGAGCCTACAATGAGCAGTTCTTC. Translation: CSVLAGAYNEQFF.

This chain uses TRBV5-4 with TRBJ2-1; TRBD1 agrees at 9 bases. The germline V gene has CDR1 SGHNT and CDR2 YYREEE (reference sequence). J lost 7 bases, V lost 0 bases, and 11 bases had no gene match. The CDR3 is 17 amino acids. The CDR3 loop is CASSLGGTGPLWNEQFF. CDR3 coding DNA: TGTGCCAGCAGCTTGGGGGGGACAGGGCCGCTTTGGAATGAGCAGTTCTTC. The entire variable domain, with the rest obtained from reference TRBV5-4 and TRBJ2-1, is as follows: ETGVTQSPTHLIKTRGQQVTLRCSSQSGHNTVSWYQQALGQGPQFIFQYYREEENGRGNFPPRFSGLQFPNYSSELNVNALELDDSALYLCASSLGGTGPLWNEQFFGPGTRLTVL.

The chain carries TRBV2 and TRBJ2-1, with D possibly being TRBD2 (5 bases). Germline V gene sequence: CDR1 SNHLY, CDR2 FYNNEI. There are 16 residues in the CDR3. Trimming took 1 base from V and 0 from J, leaving 10 bases between them. The CDR3 coding sequence is TGTGCCAGCAGTGAAGTAGAGGGTTTCTCCTACAATGAGCAGTTCTTC. It codes for CASSEVEGFSYNEQFF. Full variable domain (outside the CDR3, taken from reference TRBV2 and TRBJ2-1): EPEVTQTPSHQVTQMGQEVILRCVPISNHLYFYWYRQILGQKVEFLVSFYNNEISEKSEIFDDQFSVERPDGSNFTLKIRSTKLEDSAMYFCASSEVEGFSYNEQFFGPGTRLTVL.

The CDR3 DNA is TGTGCCAGCAGCTGGAGTAAGAATCTCGCCTACAATGAGCAGTTCTTC. It encodes CASSWSKNLAYNEQFF. This rearrangement joins TRBV5-8 to TRBJ2-1, with D unresolved. The CDR3 spans 16 residues. Trimming removed 3 bases from V and 2 bases from J, with 15 bases in between. Looked up from germline, CDR1 is SGHTS and CDR2 is YDEGEE.

The chain is built from TRBV7-3 and TRBJ1-1, with D hard to call. In germline, CDR1 is SGHTA, CDR2 FQGTGA. V shed 2 bases and J shed 0 bases, with 19 bases lying between them. The CDR3 is 18 residues long. The CDR3 is CASSLLWEEGYLNTEAFF. In nucleotides, the CDR3 is TGTGCCAGCAGCTTACTATGGGAGGAGGGTTACTTGAACACTGAAGCTTTCTTT.

The rearrangement links TRBV7-2 to TRBJ2-2; tentative D call: TRBD1 (6 bases). Germline lookup yields CDR1 SGHTA and CDR2 FQGNSA. There are 17 residues in the CDR3. The V and J ends lost 3 bases and 2 bases respectively, with 16 bases between them. The CDR3 spells CASSFFPGQANTGELFF. DNA of the CDR3: TGTGCCAGCAGCTTCTTCCCGGGACAAGCTAACACCGGGGAGCTGTTTTTT.

The V call is TRBV19, the J call TRBJ1-5; 7 bases agree with TRBD1. The CDR3 runs 17 residues. CDR1 and CDR2 (germline): LNHDA, SQIVND (reference sequence). Trimming cost V 6 bases and J 0 bases; bases outside gene matches: 11. The CDR3, as DNA: TGTGCCAGTAGCCTACTGCCAGGACAGGATAGCAATCAGCCCCAGCATTTT. It encodes CASSLLPGQDSNQPQHF.

The genes are TRBV7-9 and TRBJ1-5; TRBD1 matches 8 bases. This CDR3 is 13 amino acids long. The V segment lost 5 bases and the J segment 5 bases; nucleotides outside the gene matches: 2. From germline, CDR1 is SEHNR and CDR2 FQNEAQ (reference sequence). CDR3 sequence reads: CASSTGGDQPQHF. In DNA, the CDR3 is TGTGCCAGCAGCACAGGGGGGGATCAGCCCCAGCATTTT.

The rearrangement uses TRBV28 and TRBJ1-1, with D unresolved. The V gene lost 8 bases and the J gene lost 3 bases, with 19 bases spanning the gap. Germline-derived CDR1 and CDR2 are MDHEN and SYDVKM. This CDR3 spans 15 amino acids. The CDR3 region is CASLGYKRRHTEAFF. CDR3 bases: TGTGCCAGCTTGGGGTACAAGAGGAGGCACACTGAAGCTTTCTTT.

This clone is a singleton in its sample. V is TRBV5-5 and J is TRBJ2-7; TRBD1 matches 11 bases. From germline, CDR1 is SGHKS and CDR2 YYEKEE (reference sequence). V lost 4 bases, J lost 12 bases, and 6 bases stayed unmatched. This CDR3 spans 12 amino acids. The CDR3 here is CASSPDRGQRYF. For the CDR3, the DNA is TGTGCCAGCAGCCCGGACAGGGGGCAAAGGTACTTC.

This clone has only one observation. The chain recombines TRBV10-3 with TRBJ2-1; 8 bases are shared with TRBD2. Germline V lookup: CDR1 ENHRY, CDR2 SYGVKD. This CDR3 is built from 17 residues. V shed 3 bases, J shed 7 bases, and the junction held 14 bases outside the gene matches. CDR3 sequence: CAISERIREGRENEQFF. CDR3 sequence (DNA): TGTGCCATCAGTGAAAGGATCCGGGAGGGCCGCGAGAATGAGCAGTTCTTC.

This rearrangement joins TRBV28 to TRBJ1-5, with 10 bases aligning to TRBD1. CDR1 and CDR2 from the germline V gene are MDHEN and SYDVKM. V trimming: 6 bases; J trimming: 3 bases; junction bases outside the gene matches: 11. This CDR3 has 17 residues. The CDR3 is CASSYFAGTGDNQPQHF. The CDR3 DNA reads as TGTGCCAGCAGCTACTTTGCCGGGACAGGGGACAATCAGCCCCAGCATTTT.